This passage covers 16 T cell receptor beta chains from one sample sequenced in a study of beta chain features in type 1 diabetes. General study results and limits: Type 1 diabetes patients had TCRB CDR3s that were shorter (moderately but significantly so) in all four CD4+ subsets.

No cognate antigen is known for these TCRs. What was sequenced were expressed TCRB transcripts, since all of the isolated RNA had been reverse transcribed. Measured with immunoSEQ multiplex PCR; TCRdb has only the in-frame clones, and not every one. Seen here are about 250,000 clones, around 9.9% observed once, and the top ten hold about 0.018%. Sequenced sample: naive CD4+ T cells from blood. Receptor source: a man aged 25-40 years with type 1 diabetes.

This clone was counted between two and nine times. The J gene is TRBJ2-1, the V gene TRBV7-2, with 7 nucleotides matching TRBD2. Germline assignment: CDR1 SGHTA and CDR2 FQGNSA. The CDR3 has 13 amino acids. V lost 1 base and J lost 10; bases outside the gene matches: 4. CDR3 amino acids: CASSLDPGREQFF. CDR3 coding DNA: TGTGCCAGCAGCTTAGATCCCGGGAGGGAGCAGTTCTTC. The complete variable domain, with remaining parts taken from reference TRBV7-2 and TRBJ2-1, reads GAGVSQSPSNKVTEKGKDVELRCDPISGHTALYWYRQSLGQGLEFLIYFQGNSAPDKSGLPSDRFSAERTGGSVSTLTIQRTQQEDSAVYLCASSLDPGREQFFGPGTRLTVL.

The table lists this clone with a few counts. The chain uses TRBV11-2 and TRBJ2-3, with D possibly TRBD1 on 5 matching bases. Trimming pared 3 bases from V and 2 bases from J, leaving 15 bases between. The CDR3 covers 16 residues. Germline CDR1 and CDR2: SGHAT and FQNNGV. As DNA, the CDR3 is TGTGCCAGCAGCTTCCTTTCCAAGGGGCCCACAGATACGCAGTATTTT. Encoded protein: CASSFLSKGPTDTQYF. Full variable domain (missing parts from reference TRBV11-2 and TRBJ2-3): EAGVAQSPRYKIIEKRQSVAFWCNPISGHATLYWYQQILGQGPKLLIQFQNNGVVDDSQLPKDRFSAERLKGVDSTLKIQPAKLEDSAVYLCASSFLSKGPTDTQYFGPGTRLTVL.

The CDR3 is CASSLLWTATGELFF. In DNA, the CDR3 is TGTGCCAGCAGTTTACTCTGGACAGCGACCGGGGAGCTGTTTTTT. The chain uses TRBV27 and TRBJ2-2; tentative D call: TRBD1 (6 bases). Trimming removed 2 bases at V and 5 bases at J, with 12 bases between. The germline gives CDR1 MNHEY, CDR2 SMNVEV (reference sequence). The CDR3 is 15 residues long.

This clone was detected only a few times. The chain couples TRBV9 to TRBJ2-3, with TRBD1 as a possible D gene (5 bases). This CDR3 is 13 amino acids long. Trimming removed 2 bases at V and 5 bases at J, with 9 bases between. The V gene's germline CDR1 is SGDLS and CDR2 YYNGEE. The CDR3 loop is CASSVRAGDTQYF. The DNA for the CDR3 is TGTGCCAGCAGCGTCAGGGCCGGAGATACGCAGTATTTT.

The DNA of the CDR3 is TGTGCCTGGAGCGAGGGGGTTGGGAACACTGAAGCTTTCTTT. It translates to CAWSEGVGNTEAFF. The chain recombines TRBV30 with TRBJ1-1; D is perhaps TRBD1 (6 bases). The CDR3 consists of 14 residues. V was trimmed by 3 bases and J by 1 base, leaving 12 bases between them. CDR1 is GTSNPN, CDR2 SVGIG, per germline (reference sequence).

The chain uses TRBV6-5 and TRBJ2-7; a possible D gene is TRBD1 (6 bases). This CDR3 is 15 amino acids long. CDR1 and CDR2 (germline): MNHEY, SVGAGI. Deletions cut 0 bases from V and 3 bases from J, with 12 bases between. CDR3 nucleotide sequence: TGTGCCAGCAGTTACTCGACAGGCTCCCTCTACGAGCAGTACTTC. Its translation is CASSYSTGSLYEQYF.

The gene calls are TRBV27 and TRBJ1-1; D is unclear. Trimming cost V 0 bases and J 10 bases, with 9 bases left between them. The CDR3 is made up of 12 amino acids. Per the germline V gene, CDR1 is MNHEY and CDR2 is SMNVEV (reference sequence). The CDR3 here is CASSLSRGRAFF. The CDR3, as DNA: TGTGCCAGCAGTTTATCGCGGGGAAGAGCTTTCTTT.

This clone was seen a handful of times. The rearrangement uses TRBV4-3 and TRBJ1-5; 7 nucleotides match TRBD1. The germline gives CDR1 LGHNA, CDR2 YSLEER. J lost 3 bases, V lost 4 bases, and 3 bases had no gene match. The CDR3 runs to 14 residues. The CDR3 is CASSPGQSNQPQHF. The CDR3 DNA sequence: TGCGCCAGCAGCCCGGGACAGTCCAATCAGCCCCAGCATTTT.

The CDR3 region has the DNA TGTGCCAGCAGCGTCGGACTCTCGGATACGCAGTATTTT. The encoded protein is CASSVGLSDTQYF. The chain links TRBV9 to TRBJ2-3; D is possibly TRBD2 (5 bases). CDR3 size: 13 residues. Germline CDR1 is SGDLS and CDR2 is YYNGEE. V lost 2 bases to trimming and J lost 6 bases, with 10 bases between them.

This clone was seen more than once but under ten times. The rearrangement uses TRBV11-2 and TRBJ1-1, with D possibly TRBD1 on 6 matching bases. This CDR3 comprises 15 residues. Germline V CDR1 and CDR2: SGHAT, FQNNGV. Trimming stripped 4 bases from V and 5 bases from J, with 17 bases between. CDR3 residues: CASSSIQGKGTEAFF. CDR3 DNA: TGTGCCAGCAGCTCTATACAGGGCAAGGGAACTGAAGCTTTCTTT.

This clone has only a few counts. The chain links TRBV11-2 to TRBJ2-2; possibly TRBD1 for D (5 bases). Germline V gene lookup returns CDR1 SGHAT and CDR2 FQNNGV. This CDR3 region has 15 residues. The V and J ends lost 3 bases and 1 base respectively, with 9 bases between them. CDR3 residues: CASSFIQGNTGELFF. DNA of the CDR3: TGTGCCAGCAGCTTTATCCAGGGGAACACCGGGGAGCTGTTTTTT. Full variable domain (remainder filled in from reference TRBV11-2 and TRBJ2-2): EAGVAQSPRYKIIEKRQSVAFWCNPISGHATLYWYQQILGQGPKLLIQFQNNGVVDDSQLPKDRFSAERLKGVDSTLKIQPAKLEDSAVYLCASSFIQGNTGELFFGEGSRLTVL.

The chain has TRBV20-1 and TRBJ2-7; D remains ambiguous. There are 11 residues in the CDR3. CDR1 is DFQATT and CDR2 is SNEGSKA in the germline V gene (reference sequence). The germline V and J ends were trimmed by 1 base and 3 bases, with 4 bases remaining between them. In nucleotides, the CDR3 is TGCAGTGCTAGAGCCCGCTACGAGCAGTACTTC. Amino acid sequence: CSARARYEQYF.

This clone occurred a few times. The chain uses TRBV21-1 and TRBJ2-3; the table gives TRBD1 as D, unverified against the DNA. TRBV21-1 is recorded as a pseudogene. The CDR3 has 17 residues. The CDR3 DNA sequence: TGTGCCAGCAGCATCCAAGGGGCAGGGGGAATCACAGATACGCAGTATTTT. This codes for CASSIQGAGGITDTQYF.

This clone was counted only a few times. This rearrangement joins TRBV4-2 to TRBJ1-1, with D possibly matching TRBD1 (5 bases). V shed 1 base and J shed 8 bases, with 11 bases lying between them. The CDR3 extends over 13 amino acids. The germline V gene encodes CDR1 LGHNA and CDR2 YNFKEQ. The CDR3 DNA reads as TGTGCCAGCAGCCAAGGGGGGGGTGCCGAAGCTTTCTTT. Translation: CASSQGGGAEAFF.

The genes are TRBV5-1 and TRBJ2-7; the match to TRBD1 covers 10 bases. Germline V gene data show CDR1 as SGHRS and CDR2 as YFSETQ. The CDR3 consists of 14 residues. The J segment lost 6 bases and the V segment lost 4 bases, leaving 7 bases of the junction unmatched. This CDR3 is CASSQGQGEGEQYF. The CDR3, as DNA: TGCGCCAGCAGCCAAGGACAGGGGGAGGGCGAGCAGTACTTC.

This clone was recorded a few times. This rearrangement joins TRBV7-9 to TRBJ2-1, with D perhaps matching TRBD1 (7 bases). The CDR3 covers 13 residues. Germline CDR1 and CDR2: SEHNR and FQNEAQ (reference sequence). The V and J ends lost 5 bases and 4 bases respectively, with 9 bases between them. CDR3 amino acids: CASSAGQYNEQFF. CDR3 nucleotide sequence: TGTGCCAGCAGCGCGGGACAGTACAATGAGCAGTTCTTC.